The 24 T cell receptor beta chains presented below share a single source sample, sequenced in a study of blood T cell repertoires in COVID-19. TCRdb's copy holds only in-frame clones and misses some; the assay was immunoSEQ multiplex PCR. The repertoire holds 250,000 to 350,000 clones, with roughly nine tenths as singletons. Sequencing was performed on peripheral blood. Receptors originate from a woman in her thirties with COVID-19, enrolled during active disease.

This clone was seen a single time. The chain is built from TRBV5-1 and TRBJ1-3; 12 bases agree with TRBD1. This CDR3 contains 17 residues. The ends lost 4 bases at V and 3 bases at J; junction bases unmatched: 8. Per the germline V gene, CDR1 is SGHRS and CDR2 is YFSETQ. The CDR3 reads CASSARGTGGVGNTIYF. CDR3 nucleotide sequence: TGCGCCAGCAGCGCGAGAGGGACAGGGGGCGTTGGAAACACCATATATTTT.

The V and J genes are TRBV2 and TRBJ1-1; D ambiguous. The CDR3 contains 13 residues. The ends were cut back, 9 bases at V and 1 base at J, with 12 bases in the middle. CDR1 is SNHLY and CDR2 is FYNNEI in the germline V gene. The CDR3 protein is CARLRQANTEAFF. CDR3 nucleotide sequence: TGTGCCAGGTTGCGACAAGCGAACACTGAAGCTTTCTTT. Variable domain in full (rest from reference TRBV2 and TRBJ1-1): EPEVTQTPSHQVTQMGQEVILRCVPISNHLYFYWYRQILGQKVEFLVSFYNNEISEKSEIFDDQFSVERPDGSNFTLKIRSTKLEDSAMYFCARLRQANTEAFFGQGTRLTVV.

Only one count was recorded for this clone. DNA for the CDR3: TGTGCCAGCAGTTACTCCGAGACTAGACCCACAGATACGCAGTATTTT. Its translation: CASSYSETRPTDTQYF. The rearrangement uses TRBV6-5 and TRBJ2-3; maybe TRBD2 (6 bases). Germline-derived CDR1 and CDR2 are MNHEY and SVGAGI. Trimming took 0 bases from V and 2 from J, leaving 12 bases between them. The CDR3 is made up of 16 amino acids.

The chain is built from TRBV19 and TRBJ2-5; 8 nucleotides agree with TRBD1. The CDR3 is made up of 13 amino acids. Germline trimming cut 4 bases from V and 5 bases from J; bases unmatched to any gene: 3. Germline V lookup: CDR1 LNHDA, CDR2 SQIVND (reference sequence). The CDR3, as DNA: TGTGCCAGTAGTACCGGACAGGGTGAGACCCAGTACTTC. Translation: CASSTGQGETQYF. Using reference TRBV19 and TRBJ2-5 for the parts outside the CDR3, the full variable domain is DGGITQSPKYLFRKEGQNVTLSCEQNLNHDAMYWYRQDPGQGLRLIYYSQIVNDFQKGDIAEGYSVSREKKESFPLTVTSAQKNPTAFYLCASSTGQGETQYFGPGTRLLVL.

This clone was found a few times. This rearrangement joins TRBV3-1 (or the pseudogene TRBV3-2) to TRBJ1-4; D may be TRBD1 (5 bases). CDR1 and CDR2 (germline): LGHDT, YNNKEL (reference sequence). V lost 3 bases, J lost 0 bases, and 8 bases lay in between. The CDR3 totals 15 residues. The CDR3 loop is CASSQGGATNEKLFF. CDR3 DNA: TGTGCCAGCAGCCAGGGGGGGGCAACTAATGAAAAACTGTTTTTT.

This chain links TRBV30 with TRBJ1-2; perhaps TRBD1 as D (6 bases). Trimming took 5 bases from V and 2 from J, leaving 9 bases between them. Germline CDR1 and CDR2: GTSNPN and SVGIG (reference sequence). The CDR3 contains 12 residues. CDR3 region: CAWGGQNYGYTF. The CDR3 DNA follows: TGTGCCTGGGGAGGACAGAACTATGGCTACACCTTC.

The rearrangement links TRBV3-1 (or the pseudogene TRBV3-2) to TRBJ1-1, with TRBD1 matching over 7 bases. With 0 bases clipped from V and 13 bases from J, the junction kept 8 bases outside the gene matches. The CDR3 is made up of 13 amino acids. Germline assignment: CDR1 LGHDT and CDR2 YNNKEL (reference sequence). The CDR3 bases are TGTGCCAGCAGCCAAGATCTGACAGGGAGGAATTTCTTT. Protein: CASSQDLTGRNFF.

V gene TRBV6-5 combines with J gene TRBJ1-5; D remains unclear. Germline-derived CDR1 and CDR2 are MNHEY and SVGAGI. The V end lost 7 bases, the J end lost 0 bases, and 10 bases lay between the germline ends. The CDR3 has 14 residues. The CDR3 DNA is TGTGCCAGCACCACCATTAGTAGCAATCAGCCCCAGCATTTT. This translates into CASTTISSNQPQHF.

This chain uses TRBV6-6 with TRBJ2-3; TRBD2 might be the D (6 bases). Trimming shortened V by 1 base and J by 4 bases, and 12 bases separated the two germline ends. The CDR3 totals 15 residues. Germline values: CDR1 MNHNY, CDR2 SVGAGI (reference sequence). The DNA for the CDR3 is TGTGCCAGCAGTTACTGGCCCCCGGGGGCAGATACGCAGTATTTT. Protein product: CASSYWPPGADTQYF.

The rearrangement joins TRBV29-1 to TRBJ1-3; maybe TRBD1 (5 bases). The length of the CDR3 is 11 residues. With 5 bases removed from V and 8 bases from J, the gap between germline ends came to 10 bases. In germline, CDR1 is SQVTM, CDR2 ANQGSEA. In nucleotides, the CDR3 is TGCAGCGTTTTGTCGGGGGACACCATATATTTT. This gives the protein CSVLSGDTIYF. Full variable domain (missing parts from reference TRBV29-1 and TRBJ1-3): SAVISQKPSRDICQRGTSLTIQCQVDSQVTMMFWYRQQPGQSLTLIATANQGSEATYESGFVIDKFPISRPNLTFSTLTVSNMSPEDSSIYLCSVLSGDTIYFGEGSWLTVV.

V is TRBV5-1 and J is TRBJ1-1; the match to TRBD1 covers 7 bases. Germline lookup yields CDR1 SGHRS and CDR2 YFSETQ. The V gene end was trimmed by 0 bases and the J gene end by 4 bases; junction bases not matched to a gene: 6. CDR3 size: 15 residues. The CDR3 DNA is TGCGCCAGCAGCTTGGGGCAGGGGGGTCGCACTGAAGCTTTCTTT. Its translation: CASSLGQGGRTEAFF.

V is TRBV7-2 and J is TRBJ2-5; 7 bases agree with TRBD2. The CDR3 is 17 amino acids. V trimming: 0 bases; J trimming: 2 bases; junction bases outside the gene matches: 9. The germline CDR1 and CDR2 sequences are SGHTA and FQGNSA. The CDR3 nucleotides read TGTGCCAGCAGCTTAGCTGGTGGGAGGGTCCGACAAGAGACCCAGTACTTC. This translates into CASSLAGGRVRQETQYF.

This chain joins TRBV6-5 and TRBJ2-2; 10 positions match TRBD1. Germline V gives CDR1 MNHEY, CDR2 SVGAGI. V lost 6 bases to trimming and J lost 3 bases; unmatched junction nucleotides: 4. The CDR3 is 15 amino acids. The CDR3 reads CASRGGTGDTGELFF. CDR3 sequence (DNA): TGTGCCAGCAGGGGGGGGACAGGGGACACCGGGGAGCTGTTTTTT.

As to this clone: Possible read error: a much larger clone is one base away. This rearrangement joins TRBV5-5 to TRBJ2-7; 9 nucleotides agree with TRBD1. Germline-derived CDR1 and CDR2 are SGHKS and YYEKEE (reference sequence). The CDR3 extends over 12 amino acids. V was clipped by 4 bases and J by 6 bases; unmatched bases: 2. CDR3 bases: TGTGCCAGCAGCCCGACAGGGGGCGAGCAGTACTTC. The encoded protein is CASSPTGGEQYF. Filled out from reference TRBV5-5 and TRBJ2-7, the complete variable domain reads DAGVTQSPTHLIKTRGQQVTLRCSPISGHKSVSWYQQVLGQGPQFIFQYYEKEERGRGNFPDRFSARQFPNYSSELNVNALLLGDSALYLCASSPTGGEQYFGPGTRLTVT.

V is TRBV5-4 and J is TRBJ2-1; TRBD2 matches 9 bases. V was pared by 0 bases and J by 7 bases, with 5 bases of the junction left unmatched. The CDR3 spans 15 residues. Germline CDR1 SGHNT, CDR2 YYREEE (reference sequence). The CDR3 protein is CASSLVIAGENEQFF. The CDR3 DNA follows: TGTGCCAGCAGCTTGGTCATAGCGGGAGAGAATGAGCAGTTCTTC.

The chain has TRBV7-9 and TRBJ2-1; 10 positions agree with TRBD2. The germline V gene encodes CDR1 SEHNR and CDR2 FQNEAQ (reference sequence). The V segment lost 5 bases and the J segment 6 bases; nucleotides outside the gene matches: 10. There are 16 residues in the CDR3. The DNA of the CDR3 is TGTGCCAGCAGCCCATCATCGGGACTAGCGATCAATGAGCAGTTCTTC. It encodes CASSPSSGLAINEQFF.

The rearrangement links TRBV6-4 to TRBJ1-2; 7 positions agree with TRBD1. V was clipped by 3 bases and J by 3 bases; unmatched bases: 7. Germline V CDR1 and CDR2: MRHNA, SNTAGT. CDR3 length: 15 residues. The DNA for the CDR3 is TGTGCCAGCAGTGAAGCCGGTCAGGGGGACTATGGCTACACCTTC. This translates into CASSEAGQGDYGYTF.

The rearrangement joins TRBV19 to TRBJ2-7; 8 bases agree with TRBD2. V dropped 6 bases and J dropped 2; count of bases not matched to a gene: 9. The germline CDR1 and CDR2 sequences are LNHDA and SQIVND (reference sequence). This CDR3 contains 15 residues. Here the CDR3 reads CASSPSSGRAYEQYF. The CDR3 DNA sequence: TGTGCCAGTAGCCCTTCTAGCGGGCGAGCCTACGAGCAGTACTTC.

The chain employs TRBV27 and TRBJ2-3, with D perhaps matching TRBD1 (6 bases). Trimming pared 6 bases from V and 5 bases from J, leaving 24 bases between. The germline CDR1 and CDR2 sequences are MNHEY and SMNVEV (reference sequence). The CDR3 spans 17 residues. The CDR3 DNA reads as TGTGCCAGCAGCACGATATTTGTGGGGGCCTTCGGAGATACGCAGTATTTT. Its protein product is CASSTIFVGAFGDTQYF.

CDR3 nucleotide sequence: TGTGCCAGCAGTTTGGGGACAGGGGGTAATAGCAATCAGCCCCAGCATTTT. This encodes CASSLGTGGNSNQPQHF. This rearrangement joins TRBV28 to TRBJ1-5; 11 bases are shared with TRBD1. V shed 3 bases and J 0 bases; nucleotides not matched to a gene: 4. CDR1 and CDR2 from the germline V gene are MDHEN and SYDVKM. This CDR3 contains 17 residues.

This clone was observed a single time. CDR3 in DNA: TGTGCCACCAGGACTAGCGGGGACAATGAGCAGTTCTTC. Translating it yields CATRTSGDNEQFF. This chain uses TRBV12-3 or TRBV12-4 with TRBJ2-1, with 12 bases aligning to TRBD2. Unmatched junction bases numbered 3, after V lost 10 bases and J lost 5 bases. The CDR3 spans 13 residues.

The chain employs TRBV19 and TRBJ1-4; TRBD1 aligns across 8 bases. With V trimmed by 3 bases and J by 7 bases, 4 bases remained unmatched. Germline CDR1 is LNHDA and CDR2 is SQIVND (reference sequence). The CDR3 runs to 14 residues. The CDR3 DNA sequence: TGTGCCAGTAGTATGCGGACAGGGAGTGAAAAACTGTTTTTT. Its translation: CASSMRTGSEKLFF.

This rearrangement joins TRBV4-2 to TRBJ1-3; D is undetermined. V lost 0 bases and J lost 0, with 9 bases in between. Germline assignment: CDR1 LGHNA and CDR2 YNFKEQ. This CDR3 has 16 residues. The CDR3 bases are TGTGCCAGCAGCCAAGATCCAGGCTACTCTGGAAACACCATATATTTT. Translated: CASSQDPGYSGNTIYF.

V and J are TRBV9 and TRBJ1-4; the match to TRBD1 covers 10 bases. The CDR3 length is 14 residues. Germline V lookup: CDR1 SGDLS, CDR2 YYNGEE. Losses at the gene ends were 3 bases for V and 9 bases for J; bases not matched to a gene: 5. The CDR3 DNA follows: TGTGCCAGCAGCGCCGGGACAGGGGAGCAAAAACTGTTTTTT. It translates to CASSAGTGEQKLFF. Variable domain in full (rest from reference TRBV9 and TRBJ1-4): DSGVTQTPKHLITATGQRVTLRCSPRSGDLSVYWYQQSLDQGLQFLIQYYNGEERAKGNILERFSAQQFPDLHSELNLSSLELGDSALYFCASSAGTGEQKLFFGSGTQLSVL.